The present T cell receptor beta chain was sequenced within a study of human T cells and chemical hapten exposure. Broader study findings: DPC sensitization produced no change in TCRs with frequency above 1 in 1000.

MiXCR, run by TCRdb on the RACE reads, gives a single entry per CDR3 protein. The sample lists about 120,000 distinct CDR3 sequences, roughly 13% occurring once. Noted time point: patch test 1, 2 weeks after DPC sensitization. Treatment specified: therapeutic diphenylcyclopropenone sensitization with weekly scalp DPC. Blood was drawn before each patch test was applied. As regards this clonotype: Its matching antigen is unknown.

Germline CDR1 DFQATT, CDR2 SNEGSKA (reference sequence). The CDR3 loop spans 14 amino acids. V lost 6 bases, J lost 4 bases, and 15 bases lay in between. The sample here was whole blood, taken in connection with sensitization to the hapten diphenylcyclopropenone (DPC). The chain carries TRBV20-1 and TRBJ2-2; TRBD2 might be the D (6 bases). The clonotype originates from a man between 18 and 29 years old with alopecia areata. Some clones in this sample may be carry-over from other donors' samples. DNA for the CDR3: TGCAGTGCCGGCGCGGGACCGCTCACCGGGGAGCTGTTTTTT. The encoded protein is CSAGAGPLTGELFF.